The rows below give T cell receptor beta chains drawn from one sample of a study of blood T cells in healthy people across ages. Each CDR3 protein gets one entry after TCRdb re-called the 5' RACE reads with MiXCR. Among about 830,000 distinct CDR3 sequences, about 62% were seen once, and the ten largest hold over 20%. Sequenced: blood. The receptors come from a man aged 25-45 years in good health. Both conserved end residues are part of each CDR3. The order of the fields is J gene, D gene, V gene, clone size, CDR3 DNA, CDR3 protein. A D gene is named only where the DNA matches it firmly. For some rows the clone size is stated as once, few or many, or as a class when expanded; others skip it.

>TRBJ2-7|NA|TRBV7-2|NA
TGTGCCAGCAGCTTCACAGGGTCGGGATCCTACGAGCAGTACTTC
CASSFTGSGSYEQYF
>TRBJ1-6|NA|TRBV20-1|NA
TGCAGTGCTAATCCCCTGATCGCATATAATTCACCCCTCCACTTT
CSANPLIAYNSPLHF
>TRBJ2-7|NA|TRBV20-1|few
TGCAGTGCTAGAGAATCAGGGACCTACGAGCAGTACTTC
CSARESGTYEQYF
>TRBJ1-5|TRBD1|TRBV6-5|NA
TGTGCTTCTGGGCAGCGGACAGGGGTCTGGCCCCAGCATTTT
CASGQRTGVWPQHF
>TRBJ2-1|NA|TRBV7-2|NA
TGTGCCAGCAGCTTAGCGGCCAATTCCTACAATGAGCAGTTCTTC
CASSLAANSYNEQFF
>TRBJ2-4|NA|TRBV2|few
TGTGCCAGCAGCCTGAGAGGAATCGGCATTCAGTACTTC
CASSLRGIGIQYF
>TRBJ2-7|TRBD1|TRBV20-1|NA
TGCAGTGCTAGATTGGACAGGGGTTACGAGCAGTACTTC
CSARLDRGYEQYF
>TRBJ2-4|TRBD1|TRBV20-1|NA
TGCAGTGCTACTTCGCCGGGACAGGGAAACATTCAGTACTTC
CSATSPGQGNIQYF
>TRBJ1-2|NA|TRBV20-1|NA
TGCAGTGCTAGCGGCCAAGGAGGCTATGGCTACACCTTC
CSASGQGGYGYTF
>TRBJ2-5|NA|TRBV12-3/TRBV12-4|NA
TGTGCCAGCAGCGACCAGGGGTTTGGGGAGACCCAGTACTTC
CASSDQGFGETQYF
>TRBJ2-7|TRBD2|TRBV30|NA
TGTGCCTTCACCGGGACTAGCGGGAGGCGAGCCTACGAGCAGTACTTC
CAFTGTSGRRAYEQYF
>TRBJ1-2|TRBD1|TRBV27|few
TGTGCCAGCACCAGAACCGGGACAGGGAACTATGGCTACACCTTC
CASTRTGTGNYGYTF
>TRBJ2-1|TRBD2|TRBV13|NA
TGTGCCAGCAGTACTAGCGGGGGGGCCGTTGAGCAGTTCTTC
CASSTSGGAVEQFF
>TRBJ2-1|TRBD2|TRBV29-1|few
TGCAGCGTTGAAGATATGCTAGCGGGGGGATACAATGAGCAGTTCTTC
CSVEDMLAGGYNEQFF
>TRBJ2-1|NA|TRBV12-3/TRBV12-4|few
TGTGCCAGCAGTTTAGGTTTAGGGGGAGTCTACAATGAGCAGTTCTTC
CASSLGLGGVYNEQFF
>TRBJ2-1|NA|TRBV15|NA
TGTGCCACCAGCAGGAGTACCACAGTTTACAATGAGCAGTTCTTC
CATSRSTTVYNEQFF
>TRBJ2-7|NA|TRBV4-3|few
TGCGCCAGCAGCCTGTCCCGGCTAGGAGATGGGGGCGAGCAGTACTTC
CASSLSRLGDGGEQYF
>TRBJ2-5|TRBD2|TRBV7-2|few
TGTGCCAGCAGCTTAGGGGCGGGAGAGGCAAAGACCCAGTACTTC
CASSLGAGEAKTQYF
>TRBJ1-4|NA|TRBV15|few
TGTGCCACCAGCAGAGACAGGGAGGTCGAAAAACTGTTTTTT
CATSRDREVEKLFF
>TRBJ2-3|NA|TRBV20-1|NA
TGCAGTGCTAGGGTCCCGGGGGGCCACACAGATACGCAGTATTTT
CSARVPGGHTDTQYF
>TRBJ2-7|NA|TRBV15|NA
TGTGCCACCAGCAGAGATCGGGACCGAGAGCAGTACTTC
CATSRDRDREQYF
>TRBJ2-3|TRBD2|TRBV7-2|NA
TGTGCCAGCAAGGGGAGACTAGCCGGAAACACAGATACGCAGTATTTT
CASKGRLAGNTDTQYF
>TRBJ1-5|NA|TRBV4-3|NA
TGCGCCAGCAGCCAAGATCTCGGGGGGGCCAACCAGCCCCAGCATTTT
CASSQDLGGANQPQHF
>TRBJ1-2|NA|TRBV27|few
TGTGCCAGCAGCGCCAGGGTATGGAACTATGGCTACACCTTC
CASSARVWNYGYTF
>TRBJ2-3|NA|TRBV7-2|NA
TGTGCCAGCAGCTCTCGGGCGGTGAGCACAGATACGCAGTATTTT
CASSSRAVSTDTQYF
>TRBJ1-1|TRBD1|TRBV30|NA
TGTGCCTGGAGTGGGGACAGGACCACTGAAGCTTTCTTT
CAWSGDRTTEAFF
>TRBJ1-6|NA|TRBV6-1|NA
TGTGCCAGCAACTCACGGACCTCTAACCAACCCCTCCACTTT
CASNSRTSNQPLHF
>TRBJ2-1|NA|TRBV27|few
TGTGCCAGCAGTTTAGGGTACTACAATGAGCAGTTCTTC
CASSLGYYNEQFF
>TRBJ2-7|NA|TRBV10-3|NA
TGTGCCATCACCACTCCGGGGTTATCCTACGAGCAGTACTTC
CAITTPGLSYEQYF
>TRBJ2-3|NA|TRBV20-1|NA
TGCAGTGCTAGGTCCCCTAGCTCAGATACGCAGTATTTT
CSARSPSSDTQYF
>TRBJ1-1|NA|TRBV6-1|NA
TGTGCCAGCAGTGAATATGCTGGCCGCACTGAAGCTTTCTTT
CASSEYAGRTEAFF
>TRBJ2-7|NA|TRBV20-1|NA
TGCAGTGCTAGAATCTACGAGCAGTACTTC
CSARIYEQYF
>TRBJ1-5|NA|TRBV20-1|NA
TGCAGTGCTAGAGCCTATAGCAATCAGCCCCAGCATTTT
CSARAYSNQPQHF
>TRBJ2-4|TRBD2|TRBV4-2|NA
TGTGCCAGCAGCCCCCCCGGACTAGCGGGAAACATTCAGTACTTC
CASSPPGLAGNIQYF
>TRBJ2-5|TRBD2|TRBV4-2|NA
TGTTCCAGCAGCCAAGGGTCTAGCGGGAGGACAAGGGACGGAGAGACCCAGTACTTC
CSSSQGSSGRTRDGETQYF
>TRBJ1-2|TRBD1|TRBV6-5|NA
TGTGCCAGCAGTTCTGGAAGATTGACAGGGGCCACCCGCGCTGGCTACACCTTC
CASSSGRLTGATRAGYTF
>TRBJ1-1|TRBD1|TRBV4-3|NA
TGCGCCAGCAGCGCCACAGGGGAGGTGAGCACCGAAGCTTTCTTT
CASSATGEVSTEAFF
>TRBJ2-5|NA|TRBV20-1|NA
TGCAGTGCTAGCGCGAGAGAGACCCAGTACTTC
CSASARETQYF
>TRBJ2-1|NA|TRBV2|NA
TGTGCCAGCAGTGAATGGAGGGATGAGCAGTTCTTC
CASSEWRDEQFF
>TRBJ2-7|TRBD2|TRBV3-1|NA
TGTGCCAGCAGCCAACGCGGGAGGGCCTTCTACGAGCAGTACTTC
CASSQRGRAFYEQYF
>TRBJ2-5|NA|TRBV28|NA
TGTGCCAGCAGCCTTCTTGGCGGGGGCGAGGGAGAGACCCAGTACTTC
CASSLLGGGEGETQYF
>TRBJ2-7|TRBD2|TRBV12-3/TRBV12-4|NA
TGTGCCAGCAGCCGGACTAGCGGGGTCCTCTCCTACGAGCAGTACTTC
CASSRTSGVLSYEQYF
>TRBJ1-2|TRBD1|TRBV29-1|NA
TGCAGCGTTCGACAGGGGGCGCTTGGCTATGGCTACACCTTC
CSVRQGALGYGYTF
>TRBJ2-5|NA|TRBV5-1|few
TGCGCCAGCAGGGACGGGAGTTGGGAGACCCAGTACTTC
CASRDGSWETQYF
>TRBJ2-6|NA|TRBV27|NA
TGTGCCAGCTCCCCAGGGTTCAACGTCCTGACTTTC
CASSPGFNVLTF
>TRBJ2-3|NA|TRBV10-3|few
TGTGCCATCAAGGGGACTAGCACAGATACGCAGTATTTT
CAIKGTSTDTQYF
>TRBJ2-3|NA|TRBV27|few
TGTGCCAGCAGTTCCACATCAGATACGCAGTATTTT
CASSSTSDTQYF
>TRBJ2-5|TRBD2|TRBV5-1|NA
TGCGCCAGCAGCTTGGGCTCGAGACTAGCGGAAGAGACCCAGTACTTC
CASSLGSRLAEETQYF
>TRBJ2-1|NA|TRBV2|NA
TGTGCCAGCCTCCAGGACAGCCAAGAGACCCAGTTCTTC
CASLQDSQETQFF
>TRBJ1-2|NA|TRBV7-9|NA
TGTGCCAGCAGAACCCGGGACGGTGGCTACACCTTC
CASRTRDGGYTF
>TRBJ2-3|NA|TRBV20-1|once
TGCAGTGCTCCAAAAGGGACCCCTAGCACAGATACGCAGTATTTT
CSAPKGTPSTDTQYF